A selection of T cell receptor beta chains follows, all from one sample in a study of shared clonotypes between healthy human individuals. Some clones are missing from TCRdb's copy, which holds only in-frame ones; the method was immunoSEQ multiplex PCR. The profile shows about 1,500,000 clones, more than 95% of them singletons. Specimen: naive CD4+ T cells sorted from blood. These receptors came from a young man in good health. Each CDR3 is given with its conserved first and last residue. A D gene is named only where the DNA matches it firmly. Size is omitted from some rows. Given values are once, few, many or a class for expanded clones.

TRBJ2-3	-	12	-	TRBV6-1	TGTGCCAGCACGAGGGTCCCCGATACGCAGTATTTT	CASTRVPDTQYF
TRBJ1-4	-	15	-	TRBV27	TGTGCCAGCAGTTTATTATCCAGCTTTAATGAAAAACTGTTTTTT	CASSLLSSFNEKLFF
TRBJ2-7	-	14	TRBD2	TRBV7-2	TGTGCCAGCAGCTTAGGGACTAGCGACTACGAGCAGTACTTC	CASSLGTSDYEQYF
TRBJ2-3	-	15	TRBD2	TRBV2	TGTGCCAGCCGATGGACTAGCCGGGAGGGAGATACGCAGTATTTT	CASRWTSREGDTQYF
TRBJ2-6	-	13	-	TRBV28	TGTGCCAGCAGTTTATACCGGGCCAACGTCCTGACTTTC	CASSLYRANVLTF
TRBJ2-2	-	14	-	TRBV6-5	TGTGCCAGCAGTTACCGGGGCCGGACCGGGGAGCTGTTTTTT	CASSYRGRTGELFF
TRBJ1-1	few	8	-	TRBV29-1	TGCAGCGTTGAGGTGGGGATCTTT	CSVEVGIF
TRBJ2-1	once	12	-	TRBV29-1	TGCAGCGGTTTGGGAGCCTACAATGAGCAGTTCTTC	CSGLGAYNEQFF
TRBJ2-7	-	13	TRBD1	TRBV10-3	TGTGCCATCAGCTCGGACAGGTCAGGCGAGCAGTACTTC	CAISSDRSGEQYF
TRBJ1-5	-	15	-	TRBV19	TGTGCCAGTAGTGGAAGGGGCGCGGGCAATCAGCCCCAGCATTTT	CASSGRGAGNQPQHF
TRBJ1-2	-	12	-	TRBV7-9	TGTGCCAGCAGCACCGTCAATACGGGCTACACCTTC	CASSTVNTGYTF
TRBJ2-7	-	13	-	TRBV7-2	TGTGCCAGCAGCTTAGCGCTAGCCTACGAGCAGTACTTC	CASSLALAYEQYF
TRBJ2-3	-	13	-	TRBV5-8	TGTGCCAGCAGCGAGGGGAGAACAGATACGCAGTATTTT	CASSEGRTDTQYF
TRBJ2-3	-	14	-	TRBV5-1	TGCGCCAGCAGCCAAGATTCTAGCACAGATACGCAGTATTTT	CASSQDSSTDTQYF
TRBJ1-4	-	16	-	TRBV5-1	TGCGCCAGCAGCTCGGGAAGTACCGGGGCTAATGAAAAACTGTTTTTT	CASSSGSTGANEKLFF
TRBJ2-7	-	13	TRBD1	TRBV7-2	TGTGCCAGCAGCTTAGGGACAGGGTTCGAGCAGTACTTC	CASSLGTGFEQYF
TRBJ2-7	once	16	TRBD2	TRBV7-9	TGTGCCAGCAGCTCTCCCCCGCTAGCGGAACCCTACGAGCAGTACTTC	CASSSPPLAEPYEQYF
TRBJ2-7	-	18	TRBD2	TRBV5-1	TGCGCCAGCAGCTTGGCCCCCACGACTAGCGGGAGCGAAGGCGAGCAGTACTTC	CASSLAPTTSGSEGEQYF
TRBJ1-3	-	15	-	TRBV2	TGTGCCAGCAGGGGGGCCGGGACAAACGGAAACACCATATATTTT	CASRGAGTNGNTIYF
TRBJ1-5	-	17	TRBD1	TRBV10-3	TGTGCCATCAGTGATCCATCCGGGACAGGGGGCAATCAGCCCCAGCATTTT	CAISDPSGTGGNQPQHF
TRBJ2-1	-	17	-	TRBV27	TGTGCCAGCAGTCCACTTTCATTGGGGTCAACACGCAATGAGCAGTTCTTC	CASSPLSLGSTRNEQFF
TRBJ1-5	-	17	-	TRBV28	TGTGCCAGCAGTTCTCCCCAGGGGTTGGTTCGCAATCAGCCCCAGCATTTT	CASSSPQGLVRNQPQHF
TRBJ1-1	-	15	-	TRBV7-9	TGTGCCAGCAGCTTAGCACTAGCAAGGAACACTGAAGCTTTCTTT	CASSLALARNTEAFF
TRBJ2-7	-	15	-	TRBV28	TGTGCCAGCAGTCTTACGGGACGGGCGACCTACGAGCAGTACTTC	CASSLTGRATYEQYF
TRBJ2-7	-	13	-	TRBV14	TGTGCCAGCAGCCAAGGCTCTCCGAGCGAGCAGTACTTC	CASSQGSPSEQYF
TRBJ2-1	-	15	TRBD2	TRBV5-1	TGCGCCAGCAGCTTGGTACAGCGGGGAAACAATGAGCAGTTCTTC	CASSLVQRGNNEQFF
TRBJ1-2	-	14	TRBD1	TRBV18	TGTGCCAGCTCCGGGACAGGGGGCTACTATGGCTACACCTTC	CASSGTGGYYGYTF
TRBJ1-4	-	15	TRBD1	TRBV7-2	TGTGCCAGCAGCTCAGCGCCAGGGGGCGGTGAAAAACTGTTTTTT	CASSSAPGGGEKLFF
TRBJ2-7	-	14	-	TRBV5-1	TGCGCCAGCAGCCCCTCGGGATTGACCTACGAGCAGTACTTC	CASSPSGLTYEQYF
TRBJ1-5	once	14	-	TRBV6-5	TGTGCCAGCGCACGGGACCTTCTCAATCAGCCCCAGCATTTT	CASARDLLNQPQHF
TRBJ2-5	-	15	TRBD1	TRBV5-1	TGCGCCAGCAGCCCCGGGACAGACTTCTGGGAGACCCAGTACTTC	CASSPGTDFWETQYF
TRBJ2-1	-	13	-	TRBV2	TGTGCCAGCGTAGCGGAGTTCTACAATGAGCAGTTCTTC	CASVAEFYNEQFF
TRBJ2-1	few	11	-	TRBV6-1	TGTGCCAGCACCTCCCGGAATGAGCAGTTCTTC	CASTSRNEQFF
TRBJ2-5	-	15	TRBD1	TRBV11-3	TGTGCCAGCAGCTTGACAGGGGAACTGGCGGAGACCCAGTACTTC	CASSLTGELAETQYF
TRBJ2-7	-	12	-	TRBV5-6	TGTGCCAGCAGCTCCGACTCATACGAGCAGTACTTC	CASSSDSYEQYF
TRBJ2-1	-	16	TRBD2	TRBV4-3	TGCGCCAGCAGCCTCTACCCAGGACTAGGGATAATTGAGCAGTTCTTC	CASSLYPGLGIIEQFF
TRBJ1-2	-	15	-	TRBV7-2	TGTGCCAGCAGCTTAGAAACAGCGTCGAACTATGGCTACACCTTC	CASSLETASNYGYTF
TRBJ1-1	once	13	-	TRBV21-1	TGTGCCAGCAGCCCGGACAAGGGTACTGAAGCTTTCTTT	CASSPDKGTEAFF
TRBJ1-5	-	13	-	TRBV19	TGTGCCAGTAGATCAGACAGGCTTCAGCCCCAGCATTTT	CASRSDRLQPQHF
TRBJ1-5	-	15	-	TRBV9	TGTGCCAGCAGCGCGACAGGTAGTAGCAATCAGCCCCAGCATTTT	CASSATGSSNQPQHF
TRBJ1-5	-	18	TRBD1	TRBV7-8	TGTGCCAGCAGCTTGAGACCCGGGACAGGGACGAGCAATCAGCCCCAGCATTTT	CASSLRPGTGTSNQPQHF
TRBJ2-3	once	18	TRBD2	TRBV15	TGTGCCACCAGCAGAGGGCCTGTTGCGGGAGGGCCCGCAGATACGCAGTATTTT	CATSRGPVAGGPADTQYF
TRBJ1-1	few	12	TRBD1	TRBV28	TGTGCCAGCAGCCCACCACAGGGGCGGGCTTTCTTT	CASSPPQGRAFF
TRBJ1-2	-	14	TRBD1	TRBV7-2	TGTGCCAGCAGCTTGGGACAGACCTTCTATGGCTACACCTTC	CASSLGQTFYGYTF